The 15 T cell receptor beta chains given below trace back to one sample, sequenced in a study of Graves' ophthalmopathy and Graves' hyperthyroidism. RNA transcripts yielded amplified TCR beta CDR3 regions. After a first-round RT-PCR with HTBI primers, a second-round multiplex PCR was run. MiXCR, applied by TCRdb to the multiplex PCR reads, yields one record per CDR3 protein. Of about 640,000 distinct CDR3 sequences in the sample, roughly 41% were seen once. Sequenced material: peripheral blood. These receptors were collected from an adult man with Graves' ophthalmopathy.

Comment on this clonotype: One end of the junction does not line up with germline, which may come from a read error. The chain is built from TRBV5-1 and TRBJ2-5, with 7 bases fitting TRBD1. Germline assignment: CDR1 SGHRS and CDR2 YFSETQ. The CDR3 runs 14 residues. CDR3 region: CASSSGTVQEAQYF. Written as DNA, the CDR3 is TGCGCCAGCAGCTCCGGGACAGTTCAAGAGGCCCAGTACTTC.

This clonotype was recorded a few times. This chain links TRBV20-1 with TRBJ2-5; TRBD1 matches 9 bases. Germline CDR1 is DFQATT and CDR2 is SNEGSKA (reference sequence). This CDR3 is built from 16 residues. J lost 2 bases, V lost 6 bases, and 13 bases had no gene match. The CDR3 here is CSAGTGMGRGQETQYF. DNA of the CDR3: TGCAGTGCCGGGACAGGGATGGGGAGAGGTCAAGAGACCCAGTACTTC.

This clonotype was counted a single time. Germline is not matched at one junction end, which may reflect a read error. The chain joins TRBV7-2 to TRBJ1-2; 9 bases align to TRBD1. Germline V gene data show CDR1 as SGHTA and CDR2 as FQGNSA. CDR3 length equals 13 residues. CDR3 in amino acids: CASSLWTGDGHTF. CDR3 in DNA: TGTGCCAGCAGCCTATGGACAGGGGATGGCCACACCTTC.

This clonotype was seen only a few times. The chain combines TRBV5-6 with TRBJ2-2; 7 positions agree with TRBD2. The CDR3 loop spans 15 amino acids. Germline CDR1 and CDR2: SGHDT and YYEEEE. With 3 bases clipped from V and 1 base from J, the junction kept 3 bases outside the gene matches. The CDR3 nucleotides read TGTGCCAGCAGCTCAGGACTAGGGAACACCGGGGAGCTGTTTTTT. Translated, it gives CASSSGLGNTGELFF.

This clonotype occurred many times. The rearrangement uses TRBV2 and TRBJ1-3, with D uncertain. The V end lost 3 bases, the J end lost 0 bases, and 9 bases lay between the germline ends. Germline values: CDR1 SNHLY, CDR2 FYNNEI. The CDR3 spans 15 residues. In DNA form, the CDR3 reads TGTGCCAGCAGTGAGACCGTCTACTCTGGAAACACCATATATTTT. Its translation: CASSETVYSGNTIYF.

In its sample, this clonotype was seen a few times. The CDR3 region is CASSFLFDEQYF. DNA of the CDR3: TGTGCCAGCAGCTTTTTATTCGACGAGCAGTACTTC. The J gene is TRBJ2-7, the V gene TRBV5-6, with D unresolved. The germline gives CDR1 SGHDT, CDR2 YYEEEE. The CDR3 is 12 amino acids. V gave up 2 bases and J gave up 5 bases, with 8 bases separating them.

At least ten counts were recorded for this clonotype. CDR3 DNA: TGTGCCAGTAGTCCGACCGGGCCCTACACTTACGAGCAGTACTTC. Translated: CASSPTGPYTYEQYF. The J gene is TRBJ2-7, the V gene TRBV19, with D hard to call. V lost 5 bases to trimming and J lost 4 bases, with 18 bases between them. Germline V gene lookup returns CDR1 LNHDA and CDR2 SQIVND (reference sequence). This CDR3 contains 15 residues.

V and J are TRBV2 and TRBJ2-1; TRBD1 aligns across 9 bases. V shed 6 bases and J 4 bases; nucleotides not matched to a gene: 1. The CDR3 loop spans 13 amino acids. The germline V gene encodes CDR1 SNHLY and CDR2 FYNNEI. DNA of the CDR3: TGTGCCAGCAGGGGGACAGGGTACAATGAGCAGTTCTTC. Translation: CASRGTGYNEQFF.

This sequence joins TRBV25-1 and TRBJ2-5; TRBD2 matches 16 bases. With the DNA end fitting TRBJ2-1 better, the J assignment may be wrong. Germline assignment: CDR1 MGHDK and CDR2 SYGVNS. The CDR3 has 20 amino acids. The CDR3 nucleotides are TGTGCCAGCAGCAGACCCCAGGGACTAGCGGGAGGGCCAATTGGGAATGAGCAGTTCTTC. Translation gives CASSRPQGLAGGPIGNEQFF.

This clonotype was recorded at least ten times. The chain employs TRBV19 and TRBJ2-7, with 7 bases identical to TRBD2. Losses at the gene ends were 5 bases for V and 2 bases for J; bases not matched to a gene: 6. CDR3 length equals 14 residues. The germline V gene has CDR1 LNHDA and CDR2 SQIVND (reference sequence). The CDR3: CASSLGTKPYEQYF. The CDR3 bases are TGTGCCAGTAGTCTCGGGACTAAACCCTACGAGCAGTACTTC.

This clonotype was seen only once. Being one base from a much bigger clone, this may be a read error. The V and J genes are TRBV7-2 and TRBJ2-5; a possible D gene is TRBD2 (7 bases). The CDR3 consists of 14 residues. From germline, CDR1 is SGHTA and CDR2 FQGNSA. CDR3 loop: CASSSTRGGETQCF. The CDR3 DNA sequence: TGTGCCAGCAGCTCGACTAGGGGGGGGGAGACCCAGTGCTTC.

This clonotype was counted at least ten times. This rearrangement joins TRBV29-1 to TRBJ1-2; 9 positions match TRBD1. The CDR3 loop spans 12 amino acids. CDR1 is SQVTM, CDR2 ANQGSEA, per germline. The V gene end was trimmed by 4 bases and the J gene end by 5 bases; junction bases not matched to a gene: 2. The CDR3 loop reads CSVGGTGYGYTF. The CDR3 DNA reads as TGCAGCGTTGGGGGGACAGGGTATGGCTACACCTTC.

This clonotype was seen many times. The chain has TRBV20-1 and TRBJ2-7, with no clear D. Trimming cost V 3 bases and J 1 base, with 13 bases left between them. The CDR3 has 14 residues. Per the germline V gene, CDR1 is DFQATT and CDR2 is SNEGSKA (reference sequence). DNA of the CDR3: TGCAGTGCTAGTGGCCCCCTAGGGTCCTACGAGCAGTACTTC. Translating gives CSASGPLGSYEQYF.

Comments on this clonotype: Given a much more abundant clone one base away, this may be a read error. This chain uses TRBV5-1 with TRBJ1-5; maybe TRBD1 (6 bases). Trimming pared 4 bases from V and 5 bases from J, leaving 22 bases between. This CDR3 is built from 17 residues. CDR1 and CDR2 from the germline V gene are SGHRS and YFSETQ. CDR3 protein: CASSPEGGISGDQPQHF. DNA of the CDR3: TGCGCCAGCAGCCCCGAGGGCGGGATTTCAGGGGATCAGCCCCAGCATTTT.

This clonotype was detected ten times or more. The V and J genes are TRBV5-8 and TRBJ1-1; unclear D gene. CDR1 is SGHTS, CDR2 YDEGEE, per germline. V lost 0 bases and J lost 0, with 9 bases in between. This CDR3 is 15 amino acids long. CDR3 sequence (DNA): TGTGCCAGCAGCTTGGAGGCGGTGATGAACACTGAAGCTTTCTTT. It translates to CASSLEAVMNTEAFF.